The rows below give T cell receptor beta chains drawn from one sample of a study of T cell responses to AZD1222 COVID-19 vaccine. Generated by immunoSEQ multiplex PCR, the TCRdb table keeps only in-frame clones and is missing some. The sample holds 100,000 to 150,000 clones, over 75% seen once. The sample here was peripheral blood, taken on day 0 of AZD1222 vaccination. These receptors were collected from an adult in good health. CDR3s include the opening cysteine and the closing phenylalanine or tryptophan. A D gene is named only where the DNA matches it firmly. Not all rows give a size; the values are once, few, many and, for expanded clones, a class.

-,few,TRBV7-2,TRBJ1-6,CASSETSWGSPLHF,TGTGCCAGCAGCGAGACGTCGTGGGGATCACCCCTCCACTTT
-,once,TRBV7-6,TRBJ2-7,CASSLGTQSGEQYF,TGTGCCAGCAGCTTAGGCACCCAGAGTGGCGAGCAGTACTTC
-,-,TRBV5-6,TRBJ2-4,CASSLLQHFGDIQYF,TGTGCCAGCAGCTTGCTTCAGCACTTTGGGGACATTCAGTACTTC
-,once,TRBV4-1,TRBJ2-7,CASSQGPQGTYEQYF,TGCGCCAGCAGCCAAGGACCACAGGGAACCTACGAGCAGTACTTC
TRBD2,few,TRBV7-6,TRBJ2-3,CASSLAGGPPDTQYF,TGTGCCAGCAGTCTAGCGGGAGGACCCCCAGATACGCAGTATTTT
-,-,TRBV29-1,TRBJ2-1,CSVVENSYNEQFF,TGCAGCGTTGTAGAAAACTCCTACAATGAGCAGTTCTTC
TRBD2,-,TRBV9,TRBJ2-7,CASTPGGEGYEQYF,TGTGCCAGCACCCCCGGGGGGGAAGGCTACGAGCAGTACTTC
-,once,TRBV4-1,TRBJ2-7,CASSHGDIYEQYF,TGCGCCAGCAGCCACGGGGACATTTACGAGCAGTACTTC
-,-,TRBV2,TRBJ1-2,CASRGLGHPNYGYTF,TGTGCCAGCAGGGGCCTGGGGCATCCGAACTATGGCTACACCTTC
-,-,TRBV5-5,TRBJ2-7,CASSLGVYEQYF,TGTGCCAGCAGCTTGGGAGTCTACGAGCAGTACTTC
TRBD2,-,TRBV28,TRBJ2-1,CASSKTSGTYNEQFF,TGTGCCAGCAGCAAAACTAGCGGGACCTACAATGAGCAGTTCTTC
-,-,TRBV6-5,TRBJ2-7,CASSYRMSGLAYEQYF,TGTGCCAGCAGTTACCGGATGTCAGGCCTTGCCTACGAGCAGTACTTC
-,-,TRBV19,TRBJ1-3,CASSATGISGNTIYF,TGTGCCAGTAGTGCTACAGGGATCTCTGGAAACACCATATATTTT
TRBD1,-,TRBV29-1,TRBJ2-3,CSVEGVRDSHTDTQYF,TGCAGCGTTGAGGGCGTCCGGGACAGCCATACAGATACGCAGTATTTT
TRBD2,-,TRBV2,TRBJ2-1,CASSVPSGRGNEQFF,TGTGCCAGCAGTGTGCCTAGCGGGAGAGGGAATGAGCAGTTCTTC
-,once,TRBV4-3,TRBJ2-1,CASSQALRSEQFF,TGCGCCAGCAGCCAAGCCCTCCGGAGTGAGCAGTTCTTC
TRBD1,-,TRBV5-1,TRBJ2-5,CASSDPSDRVVETQYF,TGCGCCAGCAGCGACCCTTCGGACAGGGTGGTAGAGACCCAGTACTTC
-,-,TRBV11-2,TRBJ2-3,CASSLAGRVTDTQYF,TGTGCCAGCAGCTTAGCGGGCCGCGTCACAGATACGCAGTATTTT
TRBD2,-,TRBV24-1,TRBJ2-2,CATSDSRTSFYTGELFF,TGTGCCACCAGTGACTCCAGGACTAGCTTCTACACCGGGGAGCTGTTTTTT
TRBD1,-,TRBV30,TRBJ1-2,CAGTGVHGYTF,TGTGCCGGTACAGGGGTGCATGGCTACACCTTC
TRBD1,once,TRBV9,TRBJ2-7,CASSTTGVMSYEQYF,TGTGCCAGCAGCACGACAGGGGTGATGTCCTACGAGCAGTACTTC
-,-,TRBV19,TRBJ1-5,CASSLRVQPQHF,TGTGCCAGTAGTTTGAGAGTTCAGCCCCAGCATTTT
-,-,TRBV30,TRBJ1-3,CAWSNGGNTIYF,TGTGCCTGGAGCAACGGTGGAAACACCATATATTTT
TRBD1,-,TRBV7-6,TRBJ1-1,CASSYRQGRNTEAFF,TGTGCCAGCAGCTACCGACAGGGGAGGAACACTGAAGCTTTCTTT
-,-,TRBV7-2,TRBJ2-5,CASSSTGTAQQETQYF,TGTGCCAGCAGCTCCACCGGGACGGCCCAACAAGAGACCCAGTACTTC
-,-,TRBV4-1,TRBJ1-1,CASSQDFGQRYTEAFF,TGCGCCAGCAGCCAAGATTTTGGGCAGAGATACACTGAAGCTTTCTTT
TRBD1,-,TRBV6-5,TRBJ1-1,CASTLAGGRTEAFF,TGTGCCAGCACCCTAGCAGGGGGCCGGACTGAAGCTTTCTTT
-,-,TRBV27,TRBJ1-2,CASSFAAAYGYTF,TGTGCCAGCAGTTTTGCGGCAGCCTATGGCTACACCTTC
-,-,TRBV15,TRBJ2-1,CATSTTGTYNYNEQFF,TGTGCCACCAGCACCACCGGGACCTACAATTACAATGAGCAGTTCTTC
TRBD2,-,TRBV9,TRBJ2-3,CASSVASPAGGLSTQYF,TGTGCCAGCAGCGTAGCAAGTCCGGCGGGAGGACTAAGTACGCAGTATTTT
-,-,TRBV10-3,TRBJ1-4,CASGPGQRNEKLFF,TGTGCCAGCGGGCCCGGACAGCGTAATGAAAAACTGTTTTTT
-,-,TRBV4-1,TRBJ1-1,CASSSYRGVNTEAFF,TGCGCCAGCAGCTCCTACCGCGGGGTGAACACTGAAGCTTTCTTT
TRBD2,-,TRBV4-2,TRBJ2-7,CASSQDPLAGGYEQYF,TGTGCCAGCAGCCAAGATCCCCTAGCGGGAGGCTACGAGCAGTACTTC
-,-,TRBV9,TRBJ2-3,CASSVVSSAGTDTQYF,TGTGCCAGCAGCGTAGTAAGTAGCGCCGGCACAGATACGCAGTATTTT
-,-,TRBV6-1,TRBJ1-1,CASVQGGGVNTEAFF,TGTGCCAGCGTCCAGGGAGGTGGGGTGAACACTGAAGCTTTCTTT
-,-,TRBV29-1,TRBJ1-5,CSVDVGYGPQHF,TGCAGCGTTGACGTGGGCTACGGGCCCCAGCATTTT
-,-,TRBV10-3,TRBJ1-4,CAISEGRSNEKLFF,TGTGCCATCAGTGAAGGGCGTTCTAATGAAAAACTGTTTTTT
TRBD1,-,TRBV5-1,TRBJ1-5,CASSPTGTDNQPQHF,TGCGCCAGCAGCCCCACCGGGACAGACAATCAGCCCCAGCATTTT
TRBD2,-,TRBV4-2,TRBJ2-2,CASSQRTSISGNNGELFF,TGTGCCAGCAGCCAAAGGACTAGCATCTCCGGGAATAACGGGGAGCTGTTTTTT
-,once,TRBV5-4,TRBJ1-2,CASSLGSNIYGYTF,TGTGCCAGCAGCTTGGGCTCCAATATCTATGGCTACACCTTC
TRBD1,-,TRBV29-1,TRBJ2-5,CSGGQGVGETQYF,TGCAGCGGGGGACAGGGGGTTGGAGAGACCCAGTACTTC
TRBD2,once,TRBV7-3,TRBJ2-1,CASSPSPSGNEQFF,TGTGCCAGCAGCCCCTCGCCTAGCGGTAATGAGCAGTTCTTC
TRBD1,-,TRBV27,TRBJ2-1,CASSSTGVEFYNEQFF,TGTGCCAGCAGTTCCACAGGGGTCGAATTTTACAATGAGCAGTTCTTC
-,medium-sized,TRBV6-4,TRBJ1-2,CASSDSHVESRPYTF,TGTGCCAGCAGTGACTCCCACGTCGAAAGCAGGCCTTACACCTTC
-,once,TRBV5-1,TRBJ1-1,CASSDQGNTEAFF,TGCGCCAGCAGCGATCAGGGGAACACTGAAGCTTTCTTT
-,-,TRBV6-5,TRBJ2-1,CASSHRGSSLHEQFF,TGTGCCAGCAGTCACCGTGGTTCTAGCCTTCATGAGCAGTTCTTC
-,-,TRBV25-1,TRBJ2-2,CAIPGPNTGELFF,TGTGCCATCCCGGGACCAAACACCGGGGAGCTGTTTTTT
-,-,TRBV5-1,TRBJ2-5,CASSLIGSEETQYF,TGCGCCAGCAGCTTGATTGGGTCCGAAGAGACCCAGTACTTC
-,-,TRBV28,TRBJ2-7,CASVGALDYEQYF,TGTGCCAGCGTCGGGGCATTGGACTACGAGCAGTACTTC
TRBD2,-,TRBV7-9,TRBJ2-7,CASSLGLAGGEDEQYF,TGTGCCAGCAGCTTAGGTTTAGCGGGAGGGGAGGACGAGCAGTACTTC
TRBD1,-,TRBV18,TRBJ1-1,CASSLGQGAWDTEAFF,TGTGCCAGCTCCCTCGGACAGGGGGCCTGGGACACTGAAGCTTTCTTT